Below, 17 T cell receptor beta chains from the same sample are listed, as sequenced in a study of blood T cells in healthy people across ages. Then a second PCR, running roughly 7 to 11 cycles, was carried out with a sample-barcoded 5' primer and a J-beta primer mix. TCRdb analysed the 5' RACE reads with MiXCR anew, one entry per CDR3 protein. The sample carries 980,000 or so distinct CDR3 sequences, around 48% recorded once. The sample comprised blood. The receptors shown here come from a young man in good health.

The chain joins TRBV2 to TRBJ2-7; 7 nucleotides align to TRBD2. V shed 7 bases and J 3 bases; nucleotides not matched to a gene: 3. CDR3 size: 12 residues. Germline V gene data show CDR1 as SNHLY and CDR2 as FYNNEI. CDR3 protein: CASKGGGYEQYF. Here the CDR3 DNA reads TGTGCCAGCAAGGGCGGGGGCTACGAGCAGTACTTC.

This clonotype was found a few times. This chain joins TRBV10-3 and TRBJ2-5, with 7 bases that match TRBD2. The germline V gene has CDR1 ENHRY and CDR2 SYGVKD. The length of the CDR3 is 15 residues. V trimming: 5 bases; J trimming: 4 bases; junction bases outside the gene matches: 10. CDR3 sequence reads: CAISPGTTYLETQYF. CDR3 in DNA: TGTGCCATCAGTCCCGGGACTACCTACTTAGAGACCCAGTACTTC.

J is TRBJ1-5 and V is TRBV9; tentatively, D is TRBD1 (5 bases). V was clipped by 4 bases and J by 7 bases, with 15 bases between them. This CDR3 is 14 amino acids long. CDR1 is SGDLS and CDR2 is YYNGEE in the germline V gene. CDR3 nucleotide sequence: TGTGCCAGCAGCAGAAATCAGGGTACCCAGCCCCAGCATTTT. Amino acids: CASSRNQGTQPQHF. The full variable domain, completed using reference TRBV9 and TRBJ1-5, is DSGVTQTPKHLITATGQRVTLRCSPRSGDLSVYWYQQSLDQGLQFLIQYYNGEERAKGNILERFSAQQFPDLHSELNLSSLELGDSALYFCASSRNQGTQPQHFGDGTRLSIL.

This chain uses TRBV27 with TRBJ2-2; D possibly corresponds to TRBD2 (5 bases). The CDR3 runs 16 residues. CDR1 is MNHEY, CDR2 SMNVEV, per germline (reference sequence). V lost 2 bases and J lost 5, with 15 bases in between. The CDR3 DNA follows: TGTGCCAGCAGTTTACTTGAGGGCGTAGGGACCGGGGAGCTGTTTTTT. Translating it yields CASSLLEGVGTGELFF.

This clonotype was counted many times. J is TRBJ2-3 and V is TRBV7-2, with 10 bases identical to TRBD2. The V gene end was trimmed by 3 bases and the J gene end by 1 base; junction bases not matched to a gene: 4. The CDR3 loop spans 16 amino acids. The germline V gene encodes CDR1 SGHTA and CDR2 FQGNSA. This CDR3 is CASSLSLAGGTDTQYF. CDR3 coding DNA: TGTGCCAGCAGCTTGTCGCTAGCGGGGGGCACAGATACGCAGTATTTT.

The genes are TRBV7-9 and TRBJ1-6; TRBD1 matches at 7 bases. Germline CDR1 and CDR2: SEHNR and FQNEAQ (reference sequence). With 8 bases clipped from V and 10 bases from J, the junction kept 8 bases outside the gene matches. The CDR3 contains 13 residues. For the CDR3, the DNA is TGTGCCAGCGGCGACGACAGGGACTCACCCCTCCACTTT. Its protein product is CASGDDRDSPLHF.

This sequence joins TRBV11-3 and TRBJ2-1, with 8 bases aligning to TRBD2. Per the germline V gene, CDR1 is SGHNT and CDR2 is YENEEA. V lost 5 bases to trimming and J lost 1 base; unmatched junction nucleotides: 10. The CDR3 runs 17 residues. The CDR3 DNA follows: TGTGCCAGCAGCCCCCCCGGGGGGGAAGGGTCCTACAATGAGCAGTTCTTC. Translation gives CASSPPGGEGSYNEQFF.

This rearrangement joins TRBV4-1 to TRBJ2-5, with D perhaps matching TRBD1 (5 bases). Gene TRBJ2-7 matches the end of the DNA better, so the J call may be wrong. Germline V gene lookup returns CDR1 MGHRA and CDR2 YSYEKL. This CDR3 comprises 13 residues. CDR3 in amino acids: CASSLRDFYEQYF. The CDR3 DNA follows: TGCGCCAGCAGCCTCAGGGATTTCTACGAGCAGTACTTC.

The DNA of the CDR3 is TGTGCCAGCATCCCGGGACAGGGGGCCCCCATCTCCTACGAGCAGTACTTC. It translates to CASIPGQGAPISYEQYF. The chain links TRBV21-1 to TRBJ2-7; TRBD1, the table's D call, lacks a check against the DNA. TRBV21-1 is a pseudogene segment. CDR3 size: 17 residues.

This clonotype showed up just a few times. This chain joins TRBV7-2 and TRBJ1-4; TRBD1 matches 8 bases. V lost 8 bases and J lost 2; bases outside the gene matches: 10. The germline gives CDR1 SGHTA, CDR2 FQGNSA. This CDR3 is 16 amino acids long. CDR3 region: CASATNPGGTNEKLFF. The CDR3 bases are TGTGCCAGCGCTACAAATCCAGGGGGCACTAATGAAAAACTGTTTTTT.

The rearrangement links TRBV5-6 to TRBJ1-6; D is ambiguous. Per the germline V gene, CDR1 is SGHDT and CDR2 is YYEEEE. This CDR3 contains 18 residues. Trimming shortened V by 2 bases and J by 0 bases, and 15 bases separated the two germline ends. Here the CDR3 DNA reads TGTGCCAGCAGCTTAAGGTCCGGCCCGAGCTCCTATAATTCACCCCTCCACTTT. This sequence encodes CASSLRSGPSSYNSPLHF.

The chain is built from TRBV27 and TRBJ2-1; D not certain. This CDR3 region has 13 residues. Trimming removed 8 bases at V and 4 bases at J, with 12 bases between. Germline lookup yields CDR1 MNHEY and CDR2 SMNVEV (reference sequence). The CDR3 here is CASGDYSYNEQFF. CDR3 bases: TGTGCCAGCGGGGATTACAGTTACAATGAGCAGTTCTTC.

The V and J genes are TRBV4-3 and TRBJ2-1, with D hard to call. CDR3 length: 15 amino acids. V gave up 4 bases and J gave up 7 bases, with 17 bases separating them. Germline V gene data show CDR1 as LGHNA and CDR2 as YSLEER. The CDR3 is CASSPQIGLWNEQFF. For the CDR3, the DNA is TGCGCCAGCAGCCCCCAGATAGGATTGTGGAATGAGCAGTTCTTC.

V is TRBV3-1 and J is TRBJ2-3; TRBD1 agrees at 8 bases. With V trimmed by 4 bases and J by 4 bases, 13 bases remained unmatched. The CDR3 covers 17 residues. In germline, CDR1 is LGHDT, CDR2 YNNKEL (reference sequence). CDR3 sequence (DNA): TGTGCCAGCAGCCCTTACAGGGGGAAAGTCGGGGCAGATACGCAGTATTTT. Amino acid sequence: CASSPYRGKVGADTQYF.

This clonotype was observed at least ten times. The chain recombines TRBV6-1 with TRBJ2-7, with 8 bases matching TRBD1. This CDR3 comprises 14 residues. The germline V gene encodes CDR1 MNHNS and CDR2 SASEGT. Trimming at V came to 7 bases and at J to 4 bases, leaving 9 bases not matched to a gene. Written as DNA, the CDR3 is TGTGCCAGCAATACCGGGACAGGCTCTTACGAGCAGTACTTC. Protein sequence: CASNTGTGSYEQYF.

The genes are TRBV9 and TRBJ2-3; D is perhaps TRBD2 (5 bases). The CDR3 has 14 residues. The germline gives CDR1 SGDLS, CDR2 YYNGEE. Trimming pared 8 bases from V and 6 bases from J, leaving 19 bases between. CDR3 loop: CASTPSGGGDTQYF. As DNA, the CDR3 is TGTGCCAGTACCCCGAGCGGCGGAGGCGATACGCAGTATTTT.

This clonotype was picked up a small number of times. The DNA of the CDR3 is TGTGCCAGCAGTCTCAGACTAGCTCCGGGCTACGAGCAGTACTTC. The encoded protein is CASSLRLAPGYEQYF. V and J are TRBV6-5 and TRBJ2-5, with TRBD2 matching over 7 bases. The end of the DNA is better explained by TRBJ2-7, so the J call may be wrong. Germline V lookup: CDR1 MNHEY, CDR2 SVGAGI. The CDR3 totals 15 residues.